The T cell receptor beta chain under discussion was sequenced for a study of cytomegalovirus exposure and HLA in healthy donors. This PCR relied on a set of 60 Vbeta primers and 13 Jbeta primers. Source study methods: Among the unique TCR beta chains that a later analysis counted, roughly 80 million in all, about 10 million were shared. Libraries were prepared by immunoSEQ multiplex PCR; TCRdb keeps only in-frame clonotypes and omits some of them. Clone size and V and J calls were adopted from that table, with D and trimming inferred from the DNA. Found here are some 170,000 clones, about 72% of them singletons; the top ten hold less than 2.5%. The CDR3 has 11 residues. Trimming removed 1 base from V and 5 bases from J, with 4 bases in between. Per the germline V gene, CDR1 is SGHRS and CDR2 is YFSETQ.

This chain uses TRBV5-1 with TRBJ2-7; D remains ambiguous. The sample taken for sequencing was PBMCs. The clonotype was recovered from a human donor in good health. CDR3 DNA sequence: TGCGCCAGCAGCTTGTTAAACGAGCAGTACTTC. This gives the protein CASSLLNEQYF.